This TCR beta chain was identified in a study of CD8 T cells in ankylosing spondylitis (dated by TCRdb to the late 2010s). About the investigation overall: The study profiled T cell receptor beta repertoires in healthy donors and ankylosing spondylitis patients to find disease-linked TCR variants. Peripheral blood samples were taken, and synovial fluid was additionally collected from ankylosing spondylitis patients. The full study cohort comprised 25 ankylosing spondylitis patients and around 100 healthy donors.

Trimming takes 5 bases from V and 3 bases from J, and the germline ends sit 17 bases apart. The germline V gene gives CDR1 as SGHNT and CDR2 as YENEEA. Inclusive of the bounding cysteine and phenylalanine, the CDR3 is 15 residues long. Solely the CDR3 DNA is kept, with 45 bases framed from the first base. The table lists this clonotype with a few counts. Its antigen specificity is not known. No base-level quality is on record; no much larger clone is a single base apart. General study outcomes and caveats: In peripheral blood, the disease-linked clones were found at relatively low frequencies and had a CD8+ phenotype. A TCR beta motif of several highly homologous amino acid variants appeared characteristic of blood from ankylosing spondylitis patients. Significant enrichment of the disease-linked clones was reported in matched synovial fluid samples from ankylosing spondylitis patients. Some of the motif variants had been reported before in the synovial fluid and blood of reactive arthritis patients, a finding that suggests common disease-initiation mechanisms.

Instrument used: Illumina HiSeq 2500. TCR beta libraries were prepared by quantitative 5'-RACE with molecular barcodes. Per the source publication's procedure: Disease-linked TCR variants were identified with a new computational method built on a probabilistic model of VDJ rearrangement. TCRdb cleaned the public reads at Q25 with fastp, built clones with MiXCR and kept in-frame beta chains. Every distinct CDR3 protein forms one entry, paired with its most common genes and DNA. V and J calls and clone size were set by TCRdb, not the authors. Counted in this sample were around 220,000 distinct CDR3 sequences; 10% of them appeared once. Together, the top ten hold about a fifth of the sample.

The sample comprised blood, either unsorted or a sorted T cell fraction (not recorded which). The V gene is TRBV11-3 and the J gene is TRBJ2-7, with a tentative D gene TRBD2 over 6 matching bases. This clonotype was obtained from a male donor with ankylosing spondylitis or in good health (not recorded which). The CDR3 sequence is CASSRNRDLYYEQYF. The sequenced DNA: TGTGCCAGCAGCCGGAATCGGGACTTATACTACGAGCAGTACTTC.